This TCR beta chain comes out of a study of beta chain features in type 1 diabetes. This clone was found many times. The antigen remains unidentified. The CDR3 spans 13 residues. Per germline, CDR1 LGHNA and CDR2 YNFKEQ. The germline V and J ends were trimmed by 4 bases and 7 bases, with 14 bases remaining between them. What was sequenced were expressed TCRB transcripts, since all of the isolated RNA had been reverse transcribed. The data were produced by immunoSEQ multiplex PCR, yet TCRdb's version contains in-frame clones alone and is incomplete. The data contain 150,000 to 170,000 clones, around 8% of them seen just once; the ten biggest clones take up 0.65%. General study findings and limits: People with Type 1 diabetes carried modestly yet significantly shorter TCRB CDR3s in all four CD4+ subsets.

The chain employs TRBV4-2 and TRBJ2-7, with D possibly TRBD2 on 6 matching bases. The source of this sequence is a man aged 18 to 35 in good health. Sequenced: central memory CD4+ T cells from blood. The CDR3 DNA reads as TGTGCCAGCAGCCTCCAGGAGGGGATAGAGCAGTACTTC. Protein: CASSLQEGIEQYF.